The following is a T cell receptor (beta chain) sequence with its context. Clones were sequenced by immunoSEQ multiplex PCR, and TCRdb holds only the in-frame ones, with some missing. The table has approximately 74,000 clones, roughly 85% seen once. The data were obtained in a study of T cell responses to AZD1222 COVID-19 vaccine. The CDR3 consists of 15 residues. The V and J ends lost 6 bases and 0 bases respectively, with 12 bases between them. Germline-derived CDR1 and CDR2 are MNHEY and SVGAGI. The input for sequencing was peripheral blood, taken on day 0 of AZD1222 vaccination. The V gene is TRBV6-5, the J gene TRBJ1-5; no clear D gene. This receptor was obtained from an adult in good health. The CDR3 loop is CASRLNQDSNQPQHF. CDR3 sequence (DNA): TGTGCCAGCAGACTAAACCAGGATAGCAATCAGCCCCAGCATTTT.